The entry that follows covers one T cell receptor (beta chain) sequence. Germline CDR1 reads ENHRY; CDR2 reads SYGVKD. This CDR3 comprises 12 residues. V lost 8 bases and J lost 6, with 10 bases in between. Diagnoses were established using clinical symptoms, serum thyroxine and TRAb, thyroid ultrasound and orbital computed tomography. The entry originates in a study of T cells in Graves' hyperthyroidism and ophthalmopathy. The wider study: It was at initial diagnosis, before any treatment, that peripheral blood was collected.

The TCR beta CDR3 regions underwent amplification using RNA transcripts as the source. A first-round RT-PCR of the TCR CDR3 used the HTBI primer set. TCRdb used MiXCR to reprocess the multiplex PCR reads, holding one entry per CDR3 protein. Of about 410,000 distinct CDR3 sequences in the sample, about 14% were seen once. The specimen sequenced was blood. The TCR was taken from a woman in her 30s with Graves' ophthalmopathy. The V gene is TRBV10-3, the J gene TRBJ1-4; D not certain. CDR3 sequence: CAIEWDYEKLFF. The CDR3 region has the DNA TGTGCCATCGAGTGGGATTATGAAAAACTGTTTTTT.